This TCR beta chain was identified during a study of Graves' ophthalmopathy and Graves' hyperthyroidism. Germline CDR1 and CDR2: MDHEN and SYDVKM. V shed 7 bases, J shed 4 bases, and the junction held 9 bases outside the gene matches. The CDR3 covers 15 residues. About this clonotype itself: Its antigen is still unknown.

RNA transcripts were the template, and TCR beta CDR3 regions were amplified from them. Investigators did first-round RT-PCR with HTBI primers, then second-round multiplex PCR. TCRdb called the multiplex PCR reads again in MiXCR, with one record for every CDR3 protein. This sample has about 620,000 distinct CDR3 sequences; approximately 21% occur once, and the top ten carry around 7%. General study points: Blood also harbored most expanded thyroid clonotypes above 0.001 frequency.

The gene calls are TRBV28 and TRBJ1-2, with 10 positions matching TRBD1. The sample consisted of peripheral blood. This TCR derives from a young woman with stable Graves' hyperthyroidism. Some clones in this sample may be carry-over from other donors' samples. The CDR3 is CASTPTGGGGYGYTF. The CDR3 DNA follows: TGTGCCAGCACCCCGACAGGGGGCGGTGGCTATGGCTACACCTTC.